This entry describes one TCR beta chain. The antigen is not known. Trimming took 3 bases from V and 1 from J, leaving 10 bases between them. The germline gives CDR1 LGHNA, CDR2 YSLEER. The CDR3 is made up of 15 amino acids. The data are from a study of shared clonotypes between healthy human individuals. Study at large: Per-donor plates numbered three CD4 naive, three CD4 memory, two CD8 naive and one CD8 memory. Findings and limits, study-wide: Deeper or shallower sequencing was expected to change how clonotypes are shared among donors.

The method was immunoSEQ multiplex PCR; TCRdb's version includes in-frame clones alone and lacks a portion of them. The sample consists of some 2 million clones, about 94% of them appearing once. The naive CD8 subset, CD45RO-negative cells positively selected for CCR7, excluded terminally differentiated effector memory CD45RA+ cells. The genes are TRBV4-3 and TRBJ2-4; a possible D gene is TRBD1 (5 bases). This TCR came from a man aged 18 to 35 in good health. Sequencing was carried out using naive CD8+ T cells sorted from blood. This CDR3 is CASSQLYRAKNIQYF. The CDR3 DNA is TGCGCCAGCAGCCAGCTATACAGGGCCAAAAACATTCAGTACTTC.